The 25 T cell receptor beta chains in this list originate from one sample, sequenced in a study of T cells after yellow fever vaccination. TCRdb recomputed calls from the 5' RACE reads with MiXCR, one row per CDR3 protein. The sample holds fewer than 450,000 distinct CDR3 sequences, approximately 4% seen once. The specimen was PBMCs, collected 5 days after the yellow fever booster vaccination. The receptors stem from a man younger than 30 who received the YFV17D yellow fever vaccine.

This clonotype was counted only a few times. The V and J genes are TRBV9 and TRBJ2-3, with a tentative D call TRBD1 (6 bases). The V and J ends lost 4 bases and 4 bases respectively, with 13 bases between them. Germline V lookup: CDR1 SGDLS, CDR2 YYNGEE. The CDR3 consists of 14 residues. This CDR3 is CASSSYRDADTQYF. The CDR3 nucleotides read TGTGCCAGCAGCTCATACAGGGATGCAGATACGCAGTATTTT.

Only a few counts were recorded for this clonotype. This rearrangement joins TRBV6-6 to TRBJ1-1, with D possibly matching TRBD1 (6 bases). This CDR3 is built from 14 residues. The germline V gene encodes CDR1 MNHNY and CDR2 SVGAGI (reference sequence). The ends were cut back, 7 bases at V and 1 base at J, with 13 bases in the middle. The CDR3 region has the DNA TGTGCCAGCACCACCACGGGGGCGAACACTGAAGCTTTCTTT. This encodes CASTTTGANTEAFF.

This clonotype was picked up many times. The V gene is TRBV5-1, the J gene TRBJ1-2; no clear D. This CDR3 comprises 14 residues. V lost 2 bases and J 0 bases, leaving 8 bases between the germline ends. From germline, CDR1 is SGHRS and CDR2 YFSETQ. Here the CDR3 DNA reads TGCGCCAGCAGCTTTCCAGGCTCTAACTATGGCTACACCTTC. This gives the protein CASSFPGSNYGYTF.

This clonotype was counted ten times or more. This chain uses TRBV4-1 with TRBJ2-3; no clear D. Germline V gives CDR1 MGHRA, CDR2 YSYEKL. Between the trimmed V and J ends, which lost 1 base and 4 bases, there was a span of 3 bases. The CDR3 totals 12 residues. CDR3 amino acids: CASSQAADTQYF. The CDR3 bases are TGCGCCAGCAGCCAAGCGGCAGATACGCAGTATTTT.

This clonotype was picked up a small number of times. Here the CDR3 reads CASSPGLAVQETQYF. In nucleotides, the CDR3 is TGCGCCAGCAGTCCGGGACTAGCGGTACAAGAGACCCAGTACTTC. This chain connects TRBV5-1 to TRBJ2-5; the match to TRBD2 covers 11 bases. After removal of 5 bases from V and 2 bases from J, the junction contained 5 bases not matched to a gene. Germline V gene lookup returns CDR1 SGHRS and CDR2 YFSETQ. The CDR3 has 15 amino acids.

This CDR3 is CATSGGAGTGYTF. The CDR3 nucleotides are TGTGCCACCAGTGGGGGGGCAGGGACCGGCTACACCTTC. The genes are TRBV15 and TRBJ1-2; a weak D match, TRBD1 (6 bases). Germline lookup yields CDR1 LNHNV and CDR2 YYDKDF (reference sequence). This CDR3 spans 13 amino acids. Trimming pared 6 bases from V and 8 bases from J, leaving 16 bases between.

This clonotype has just a few counts. The chain recombines TRBV20-1 with TRBJ1-1; TRBD1 agrees at 7 bases. The germline V gene encodes CDR1 DFQATT and CDR2 SNEGSKA (reference sequence). With V trimmed by 1 base and J by 1 base, 3 bases remained unmatched. There are 14 residues in the CDR3. The CDR3 loop reads CSARVAGGNTEAFF. The CDR3 DNA reads TGCAGTGCTAGAGTGGCAGGGGGGAACACTGAAGCTTTCTTT.

In its sample, this clonotype was seen many times. V and J are TRBV5-1 and TRBJ2-5; D not resolved. The V end was cut by 0 bases, the J end by 4 bases, with 13 bases between. The CDR3 covers 15 residues. Germline-derived CDR1 and CDR2 are SGHRS and YFSETQ. Here the CDR3 DNA reads TGCGCCAGCAGCTTGGCCGCGTCGGCGGCAGAGACCCAGTACTTC. This sequence encodes CASSLAASAAETQYF.

This clonotype was counted between two and nine times. The rearrangement links TRBV18 to TRBJ2-3; TRBD2 matches at 10 bases. The CDR3 contains 16 residues. CDR1 KGHSH and CDR2 LQKENI come from the germline V gene. Losses at the gene ends were 2 bases for V and 3 bases for J; bases not matched to a gene: 5. The CDR3 reads CASSPISGGATDTQYF. CDR3 in DNA: TGTGCCAGCTCACCAATCAGCGGGGGGGCGACAGATACGCAGTATTTT. Full variable domain (rest looked up from reference TRBV18 and TRBJ2-3): NAGVMQNPRHLVRRRGQEARLRCSPMKGHSHVYWYRQLPEEGLKFMVYLQKENIIDESGMPKERFSAEFPKEGPSILRIQQVVRGDSAAYFCASSPISGGATDTQYFGPGTRLTVL.

This clonotype has a count of ten or more. This chain joins TRBV11-2 and TRBJ2-1; D might be TRBD1 or TRBD2, each matching 6 bases. The germline V and J ends were trimmed by 1 base and 7 bases, with 14 bases remaining between them. The CDR3 extends over 15 amino acids. In germline, CDR1 is SGHAT, CDR2 FQNNGV. CDR3 sequence: CASSLVRGRVNEQFF. The CDR3 DNA reads TGTGCCAGCAGCTTAGTCCGGGGGCGAGTGAATGAGCAGTTCTTC. Filled out from reference TRBV11-2 and TRBJ2-1, the complete variable domain reads EAGVAQSPRYKIIEKRQSVAFWCNPISGHATLYWYQQILGQGPKLLIQFQNNGVVDDSQLPKDRFSAERLKGVDSTLKIQPAKLEDSAVYLCASSLVRGRVNEQFFGPGTRLTVL.

This clonotype was seen at least ten times. The V and J genes are TRBV18 and TRBJ2-7; D is uncertain. Germline CDR1 KGHSH, CDR2 LQKENI. This CDR3 is 14 amino acids long. Deletions cut 3 bases from V and 6 bases from J, with 15 bases between. The CDR3 sequence: CASSPTATTTEQYV. CDR3 nucleotide sequence: TGTGCCAGCTCACCGACCGCGACCACCACCGAGCAGTACGTC.

This chain links TRBV29-1 with TRBJ2-2; tentatively, D is TRBD1 or TRBD2 (5 bases each). CDR1 is SQVTM, CDR2 ANQGSEA, per germline. This CDR3 is built from 13 residues. V was trimmed by 2 bases and J by 6 bases, leaving 10 bases between them. The DNA of the CDR3 is TGCAGCGTTGAACCGAGGGGCCCCGGGGAGCTGTTTTTT. It translates to CSVEPRGPGELFF.

This clonotype occurred a few times. The genes are TRBV5-6 and TRBJ2-7; tentative D call: TRBD1 (6 bases). The CDR3 runs 15 residues. Germline values: CDR1 SGHDT, CDR2 YYEEEE. V lost 4 bases to trimming and J lost 5 bases, with 19 bases between them. The DNA for the CDR3 is TGTGCCAGCAGCGAGACAGGCCTCTCCTTCGACGAGCAGTACTTC. Translated: CASSETGLSFDEQYF.

This clonotype has a handful of counts. The chain couples TRBV4-2 to TRBJ1-6; TRBD1 matches 9 bases. This CDR3 contains 17 residues. V lost 4 bases and J lost 6; bases outside the gene matches: 10. The germline V gene encodes CDR1 LGHNA and CDR2 YNFKEQ. The CDR3 is CASSPRDRDEGNSPLHF. The CDR3 bases are TGTGCCAGCAGCCCCCGGGACAGGGACGAGGGTAATTCACCCCTCCACTTT.

V gene TRBV6-2 or TRBV6-3 combines with J gene TRBJ1-5, with 8 positions matching TRBD1. The CDR3 runs to 14 residues. Germline trimming cut 6 bases from V and 4 bases from J; bases unmatched to any gene: 5. Germline lookup yields CDR1 MNHEY and CDR2 SVGEGT. Here the CDR3 reads CASRQGARNQPQHF. The CDR3 nucleotides read TGTGCCAGCAGGCAGGGGGCGCGAAATCAGCCCCAGCATTTT.

This clonotype was seen many times. V gene TRBV24-1 combines with J gene TRBJ2-2; D gene ambiguous. Germline V gene lookup returns CDR1 KGHDR and CDR2 SFDVKD. This CDR3 has 15 residues. V shed 4 bases and J shed 0 bases, with 8 bases lying between them. DNA for the CDR3: TGTGCCACCAGTGAAGGCAGCTCGAACACCGGGGAGCTGTTTTTT. It codes for CATSEGSSNTGELFF.

This clonotype was detected only a few times. The genes are TRBV5-4 and TRBJ1-2; no definite D call. With 4 bases removed from V and 6 bases from J, the gap between germline ends came to 16 bases. This CDR3 has 14 residues. Germline values: CDR1 SGHNT, CDR2 YYREEE (reference sequence). DNA of the CDR3: TGTGCCAGCAGCACGGGTCAACCGAGGGATGGCTACACCTTC. Amino acids: CASSTGQPRDGYTF. Supplemented by reference TRBV5-4 and TRBJ1-2, the full variable domain reads ETGVTQSPTHLIKTRGQQVTLRCSSQSGHNTVSWYQQALGQGPQFIFQYYREEENGRGNFPPRFSGLQFPNYSSELNVNALELDDSALYLCASSTGQPRDGYTFGSGTRLTVV.

This clonotype was seen ten or more times. The chain employs TRBV7-6 and TRBJ1-1; D is uncertain. Per germline, CDR1 SGHVS and CDR2 FNYEAQ. There are 12 residues in the CDR3. V lost 1 base and J 7 bases, leaving 7 bases between the germline ends. The CDR3 reads CASSLDGLEAFF. The CDR3 nucleotides are TGTGCCAGCAGCTTAGACGGACTTGAAGCTTTCTTT.

This clonotype was seen only a few times. V is TRBV20-1 and J is TRBJ2-3, with D perhaps TRBD2 (6 bases). Trimming removed 2 bases from V and 4 bases from J, with 19 bases in between. The CDR3 runs 16 residues. Looked up from germline, CDR1 is DFQATT and CDR2 is SNEGSKA (reference sequence). The DNA of the CDR3 is TGCAGTGCTAGATCCCAAAGAGGCGGGGTTTCAGATACGCAGTATTTT. Residues: CSARSQRGGVSDTQYF.

This clonotype has just a few counts. V usage is TRBV18 and J usage is TRBJ2-5; 7 bases map to TRBD1. V shed 2 bases and J 4 bases; nucleotides not matched to a gene: 7. Germline lookup yields CDR1 KGHSH and CDR2 LQKENI. This CDR3 region has 15 residues. As DNA, the CDR3 is TGTGCCAGCTCACCAGGGGGCGACAGGGTAGAGACCCAGTACTTC. The encoded protein is CASSPGGDRVETQYF.

A word on this clonotype: A much larger clone lies a single base off, so this may be a read error. The chain couples TRBV29-1 to TRBJ2-1; possibly TRBD1 for D (6 bases). The length of the CDR3 is 13 residues. Germline V lookup: CDR1 SQVTM, CDR2 ANQGSEA. Here the CDR3 reads CSVGQGSCNEQFF. The CDR3 DNA reads as TGCAGCGTTGGGCAGGGGTCCTGCAATGAGCAGTTCTTC.

This rearrangement joins TRBV2 to TRBJ1-1; D uncertain. The CDR3 is 12 residues long. Trimming took off 10 bases at V and 2 bases at J, with 11 bases between the two ends. The germline CDR1 and CDR2 sequences are SNHLY and FYNNEI. The chain's CDR3 is CANIQSNTEAFF. The CDR3 DNA reads TGTGCCAACATACAGTCAAACACTGAAGCTTTCTTT. The full variable domain, rest sourced from reference TRBV2 and TRBJ1-1, is EPEVTQTPSHQVTQMGQEVILRCVPISNHLYFYWYRQILGQKVEFLVSFYNNEISEKSEIFDDQFSVERPDGSNFTLKIRSTKLEDSAMYFCANIQSNTEAFFGQGTRLTVV.

J is TRBJ2-3 and V is TRBV6-6; no reliable D call. CDR3 length equals 14 residues. Trimming took off 2 bases at V and 2 bases at J, with 8 bases between the two ends. From germline, CDR1 is MNHNY and CDR2 SVGAGI (reference sequence). CDR3 nucleotides: TGTGCCAGCAGTTACGACCCCCCCACAGATACGCAGTATTTT. Protein: CASSYDPPTDTQYF.

The chain carries TRBV5-4 and TRBJ2-5; D may match TRBD1 or TRBD2 (5 bases each). Germline V gene sequence: CDR1 SGHNT, CDR2 YYREEE (reference sequence). The CDR3 consists of 15 residues. V was cut by 5 bases and J by 2 bases, with 16 bases left in between. The CDR3 loop reads CASRSGTAEQETQYF. As DNA, the CDR3 is TGTGCCAGCAGGTCCGGGACGGCAGAGCAAGAGACCCAGTACTTC.

This clonotype was found many times. The chain is built from TRBV7-2 and TRBJ2-5; 7 bases are a match to TRBD2. Germline V CDR1 and CDR2: SGHTA, FQGNSA. The CDR3 is 14 residues long. Losses at the gene ends were 5 bases for V and 6 bases for J; bases not matched to a gene: 9. The CDR3 sequence is CASSGKTGGKTQYF. CDR3 nucleotide sequence: TGTGCCAGCAGCGGGAAGACGGGGGGAAAGACCCAGTACTTC. The complete variable domain, with remaining parts taken from reference TRBV7-2 and TRBJ2-5, reads GAGVSQSPSNKVTEKGKDVELRCDPISGHTALYWYRQSLGQGLEFLIYFQGNSAPDKSGLPSDRFSAERTGGSVSTLTIQRTQQEDSAVYLCASSGKTGGKTQYFGPGTRLLVL.